This T cell receptor (beta chain) was sequenced in a study of shared clonotypes between healthy human individuals. At the deep level, the assay was run. Authors' methods: There were no quality scores in the junction-only immunoSEQ sequences, so filtering differed. The table came from immunoSEQ multiplex PCR; TCRdb's copy has only in-frame clones and leaves some out. V and J calls and clone size are those listed in that table; D and trimming were worked out from the DNA. The table lists about 870,000 clones, nearly 95% of them singletons. Comments on this clone: The antigen remains undetermined.

Study results and limitations: Sequencing depth was expected to affect clonotype sharing among donors. Naive subsets generally had larger estimated richness than memory subsets.

The CDR3 spans 15 residues. Germline CDR1 is SGHNT and CDR2 is YYREEE (reference sequence). Trimming left V 4 bases short and J 2 bases short, with 15 bases between. Terminally differentiated effector memory CD45RA+ cells were excluded by CCR7 positive selection of CD45RO-negative cells. The chain is built from TRBV5-4 and TRBJ2-5; the D gene is possibly TRBD2 (6 bases). The sample consisted of naive CD8+ T cells sorted from blood. This receptor was taken from a man aged 25-40 years in good health. The CDR3 region has the DNA TGTGCCAGCAGCCCGACCCCGGGGGATCAAGAGACCCAGTACTTC. Amino acids: CASSPTPGDQETQYF. Full variable domain (outside the CDR3, taken from reference TRBV5-4 and TRBJ2-5): ETGVTQSPTHLIKTRGQQVTLRCSSQSGHNTVSWYQQALGQGPQFIFQYYREEENGRGNFPPRFSGLQFPNYSSELNVNALELDDSALYLCASSPTPGDQETQYFGPGTRLLVL.